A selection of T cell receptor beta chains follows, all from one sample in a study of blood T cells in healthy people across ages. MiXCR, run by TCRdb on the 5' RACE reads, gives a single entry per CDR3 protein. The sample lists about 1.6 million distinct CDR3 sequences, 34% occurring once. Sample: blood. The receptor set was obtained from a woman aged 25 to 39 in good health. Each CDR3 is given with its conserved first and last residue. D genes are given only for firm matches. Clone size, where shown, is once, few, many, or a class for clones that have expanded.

cdr3_nt: TGCGCCAGCAGCCAAACACTTCAGGGTTTTGGCGAGCAGTACTTC
cdr3_aa: CASSQTLQGFGEQYF
d_call: -
cdr3_length: 15
clone_size: few
j_call: TRBJ2-7
v_call: TRBV4-1

cdr3_nt: TGTGCCAGCAGCCCCCAGACAGGTACGAACACTGAAGCTTTCTTT
cdr3_aa: CASSPQTGTNTEAFF
d_call: -
cdr3_length: 15
clone_size: -
j_call: TRBJ1-1
v_call: TRBV9

cdr3_nt: TGCGCCAGCAGCCAAGCTTGGCAGGGCTACGAGCAGTACTTC
cdr3_aa: CASSQAWQGYEQYF
d_call: -
cdr3_length: 14
clone_size: few
j_call: TRBJ2-7
v_call: TRBV4-1

cdr3_nt: TGTGCCAGCAGCTTAGAGAGGGGACTAGCAGATACGCAGTATTTT
cdr3_aa: CASSLERGLADTQYF
d_call: TRBD2
cdr3_length: 15
clone_size: -
j_call: TRBJ2-3
v_call: TRBV7-9

cdr3_nt: TGTGCCAGTAATCATCGAAATGAGCAGTTCTTC
cdr3_aa: CASNHRNEQFF
d_call: -
cdr3_length: 11
clone_size: few
j_call: TRBJ2-1
v_call: TRBV28

cdr3_nt: TGTGCCAGCAGTTACCGAGGACAGCTTTTGAACGAGCAGTACTTC
cdr3_aa: CASSYRGQLLNEQYF
d_call: -
cdr3_length: 15
clone_size: few
j_call: TRBJ2-7
v_call: TRBV6-2/TRBV6-3

cdr3_nt: TGCGCCAGCAGCGAACGGACTAGCGGGGGGGCCTCATCAGATACGCAGTATTTT
cdr3_aa: CASSERTSGGASSDTQYF
d_call: TRBD2
cdr3_length: 18
clone_size: few
j_call: TRBJ2-3
v_call: TRBV4-1

cdr3_nt: TGCAGTGCTAGAGAAAAGCGGGGGTACAGCACAGATACGCAGTATTTT
cdr3_aa: CSAREKRGYSTDTQYF
d_call: TRBD2
cdr3_length: 16
clone_size: -
j_call: TRBJ2-3
v_call: TRBV20-1

cdr3_nt: TGTGCCAGCAGGCTGGACAGGGGTGACGGCACTGAAGCTTTCTTT
cdr3_aa: CASRLDRGDGTEAFF
d_call: TRBD1
cdr3_length: 15
clone_size: -
j_call: TRBJ1-1
v_call: TRBV6-1

cdr3_nt: TGTGCCAGCAGTTACACCGCAGATCAGCCCCAGCATTTT
cdr3_aa: CASSYTADQPQHF
d_call: -
cdr3_length: 13
clone_size: -
j_call: TRBJ1-5
v_call: TRBV6-5

cdr3_nt: TGCGCCAGCAGCTTGGTAGGGACTAACACTGAAGCTTTCTTT
cdr3_aa: CASSLVGTNTEAFF
d_call: -
cdr3_length: 14
clone_size: few
j_call: TRBJ1-1
v_call: TRBV5-1

cdr3_nt: TGCAGTGCTAGAGAGACCAGGGGGAATTCACCCCTCCACTTT
cdr3_aa: CSARETRGNSPLHF
d_call: TRBD1
cdr3_length: 14
clone_size: -
j_call: TRBJ1-6
v_call: TRBV20-1

cdr3_nt: TGTGCCAGCAGCCCGAGCAGCGTGAACTATGGCTACACCTTC
cdr3_aa: CASSPSSVNYGYTF
d_call: -
cdr3_length: 14
clone_size: -
j_call: TRBJ1-2
v_call: TRBV9

cdr3_nt: TGTGCCAGCAGTCCAGGGACTGCGAATACGAAGCAGTACTTC
cdr3_aa: CASSPGTANTKQYF
d_call: -
cdr3_length: 14
clone_size: -
j_call: TRBJ2-7
v_call: TRBV27

cdr3_nt: TGCAGCGTTAGCTCCGGGACAGATAACACCGGGGAGCTGTTTTTT
cdr3_aa: CSVSSGTDNTGELFF
d_call: TRBD1
cdr3_length: 15
clone_size: -
j_call: TRBJ2-2
v_call: TRBV29-1

cdr3_nt: TGTGCCAGCAGTAACCGGACCCTTATCGGCTACACCTTC
cdr3_aa: CASSNRTLIGYTF
d_call: -
cdr3_length: 13
clone_size: few
j_call: TRBJ1-2
v_call: TRBV12-3/TRBV12-4

cdr3_nt: TGCGCCAGCACTCCGGGACAGAACAACTATGGCTACACCTTC
cdr3_aa: CASTPGQNNYGYTF
d_call: TRBD1
cdr3_length: 14
clone_size: few
j_call: TRBJ1-2
v_call: TRBV5-1

cdr3_nt: TGTGCCACCAGCAGCCTCAATCAGCCCCAGCATTTT
cdr3_aa: CATSSLNQPQHF
d_call: -
cdr3_length: 12
clone_size: many
j_call: TRBJ1-5
v_call: TRBV15

cdr3_nt: TGTGCTAGTGACCGGTTGATTTTTAATTCACCCCTCCACTTT
cdr3_aa: CASDRLIFNSPLHF
d_call: -
cdr3_length: 14
clone_size: -
j_call: TRBJ1-6
v_call: TRBV12-5

cdr3_nt: TGCAGTGCTAGAGAAGGCAGGGACTTTGGCAACGAGCAGTACTTC
cdr3_aa: CSAREGRDFGNEQYF
d_call: -
cdr3_length: 15
clone_size: -
j_call: TRBJ2-7
v_call: TRBV20-1

cdr3_nt: TGTGCCAGCAGCTCCTGGGGTCTGTACAATGAGCAGTTCTTC
cdr3_aa: CASSSWGLYNEQFF
d_call: -
cdr3_length: 14
clone_size: few
j_call: TRBJ2-1
v_call: TRBV7-9

cdr3_nt: TGTGCCAGCAGGCTAGCGGGAGGGCCGAAGGAGACCCAGTACTTC
cdr3_aa: CASRLAGGPKETQYF
d_call: TRBD2
cdr3_length: 15
clone_size: -
j_call: TRBJ2-5
v_call: TRBV28

cdr3_nt: TGCGCCAGCAGCTTTTTCGGGCTTCCCTACGAGCAGTACTTC
cdr3_aa: CASSFFGLPYEQYF
d_call: -
cdr3_length: 14
clone_size: few
j_call: TRBJ2-7
v_call: TRBV5-1

cdr3_nt: TGTGCCAGCAGCAAAGCGCCTCAGCGATTCCAAGAGACCCAGTACTTC
cdr3_aa: CASSKAPQRFQETQYF
d_call: -
cdr3_length: 16
clone_size: -
j_call: TRBJ2-5
v_call: TRBV21-1

cdr3_nt: TGCAGTGCTAGTCACGCAGGGCCTGCCATCGGCTACACCTTC
cdr3_aa: CSASHAGPAIGYTF
d_call: -
cdr3_length: 14
clone_size: few
j_call: TRBJ1-2
v_call: TRBV20-1